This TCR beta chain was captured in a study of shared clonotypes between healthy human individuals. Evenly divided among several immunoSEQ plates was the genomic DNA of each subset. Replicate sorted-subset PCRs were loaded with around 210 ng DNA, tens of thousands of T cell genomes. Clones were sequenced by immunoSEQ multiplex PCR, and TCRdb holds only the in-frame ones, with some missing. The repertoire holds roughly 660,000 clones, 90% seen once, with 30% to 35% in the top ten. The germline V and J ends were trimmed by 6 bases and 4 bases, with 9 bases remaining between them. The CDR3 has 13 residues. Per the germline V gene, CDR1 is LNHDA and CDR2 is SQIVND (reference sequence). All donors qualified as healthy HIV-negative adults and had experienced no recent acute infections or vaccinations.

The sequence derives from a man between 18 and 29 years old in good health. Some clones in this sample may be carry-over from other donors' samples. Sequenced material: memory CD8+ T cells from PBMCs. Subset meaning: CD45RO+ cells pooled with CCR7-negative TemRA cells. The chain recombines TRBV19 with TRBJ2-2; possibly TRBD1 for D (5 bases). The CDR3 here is CASSTRVTGELFF. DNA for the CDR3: TGTGCCAGTAGCACCAGGGTCACCGGGGAGCTGTTTTTT.